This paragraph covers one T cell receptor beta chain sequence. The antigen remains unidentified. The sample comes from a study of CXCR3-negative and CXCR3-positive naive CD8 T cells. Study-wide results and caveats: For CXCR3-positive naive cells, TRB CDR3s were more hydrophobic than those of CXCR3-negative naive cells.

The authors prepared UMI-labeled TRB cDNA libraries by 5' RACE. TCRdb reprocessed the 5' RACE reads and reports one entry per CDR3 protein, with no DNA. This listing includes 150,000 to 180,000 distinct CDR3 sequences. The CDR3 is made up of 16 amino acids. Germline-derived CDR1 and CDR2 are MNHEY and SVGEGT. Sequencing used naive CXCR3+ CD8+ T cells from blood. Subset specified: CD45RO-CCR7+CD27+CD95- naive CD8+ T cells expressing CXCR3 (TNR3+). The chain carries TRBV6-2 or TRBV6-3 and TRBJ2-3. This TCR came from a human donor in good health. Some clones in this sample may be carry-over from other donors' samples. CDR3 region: CASSYSTSRAQDTQYF.